The text below deals with one TCR beta chain. What it recognizes is unknown. The CDR3 has 16 residues. Germline lookup yields CDR1 DFQATT and CDR2 SNEGSKA (reference sequence). Trimming took 7 bases from V and 2 from J; bases not matched to a gene: 12. Amplification of ligated cDNA took four PCR rounds with SP2 and nested alpha and beta constant primers. Blood and skin TCR RNA was reverse transcribed with alpha and beta constant primers. One entry per CDR3 protein results from TCRdb running MiXCR on the UMI-ligation and nested PCR reads. The sample yields about 37,000 distinct CDR3 sequences, approximately 11% seen once. These data come from a study of naive and memory T cell subsets. General study points: Far more TCRs reportedly came from tuberculin skin test site biopsies. Potentially, T cell activation and differentiation skew this RNA-based measurement.

The treatment denotes: skin biopsy from PPD injection site in Mantoux-positive individual. A UMI-containing oligonucleotide was joined by 3' ligation to the TCR cDNA template. Individuals with a positive Mantoux test gave biopsies from PPD-injected skin. This TCR was sampled from an adult in good health. The specimen comprised skin, sampled from a tuberculin skin test site. The rearrangement uses TRBV20-1 and TRBJ1-5, with 9 positions matching TRBD1. The CDR3 spells CSGKGQGPTGNQPQHF. DNA for the CDR3: TGCAGTGGAAAGGGACAGGGCCCGACCGGCAATCAGCCCCAGCATTTT.